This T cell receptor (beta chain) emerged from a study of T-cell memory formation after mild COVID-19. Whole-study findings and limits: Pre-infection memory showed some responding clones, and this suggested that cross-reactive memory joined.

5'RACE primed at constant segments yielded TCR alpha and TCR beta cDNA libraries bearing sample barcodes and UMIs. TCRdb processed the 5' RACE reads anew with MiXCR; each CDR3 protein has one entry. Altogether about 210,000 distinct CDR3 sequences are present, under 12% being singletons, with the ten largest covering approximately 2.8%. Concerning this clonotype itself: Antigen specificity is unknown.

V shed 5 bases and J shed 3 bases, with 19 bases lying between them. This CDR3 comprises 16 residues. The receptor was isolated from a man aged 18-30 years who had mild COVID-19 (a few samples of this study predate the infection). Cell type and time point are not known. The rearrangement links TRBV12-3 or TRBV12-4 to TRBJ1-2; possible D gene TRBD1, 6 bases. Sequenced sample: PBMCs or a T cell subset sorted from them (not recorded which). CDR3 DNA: TGTGCCAGCAGTCGGGGGGGCAGTACGAGGCACTATGGCTACACCTTC. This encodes CASSRGGSTRHYGYTF.